A selection of T cell receptor beta chains follows, all from one sample in a study of identifying expanded T cells in peripheral blood. Sequencing used immunoSEQ multiplex PCR; TCRdb keeps in-frame clones, though not all of them. Of roughly 100,000 clones listed, 88% are singletons. Sequenced input: blood. The receptor set was obtained from a person between 18 and 75 years old in good health. The CDR3 runs from the conserved cysteine through the conserved F or W. D genes are given only for firm matches. Some rows have no size entry. The others give once, few or many, or a class for an expanded clone.

- | once | TRBJ2-1 | TRBV19 | CASSGTENEQFF | TGTGCCAGTAGTGGAACTGAAAATGAGCAGTTCTTC
TRBD2 | - | TRBJ2-5 | TRBV2 | CASSDGSGRRETQYF | TGTGCCAGCAGTGATGGTAGCGGGAGGCGAGAGACCCAGTACTTC
- | - | TRBJ1-2 | TRBV7-8 | CASSLGRSSWGYTF | TGTGCCAGCAGCTTAGGGAGGTCATCCTGGGGCTACACCTTC
- | - | TRBJ2-7 | TRBV2 | CASTRAGEQYF | TGTGCCAGCACGAGGGCGGGTGAGCAGTACTTC
TRBD2 | - | TRBJ2-1 | TRBV5-4 | CASIHRGVSYNEQFF | TGTGCCAGCATCCACCGGGGGGTCTCCTACAATGAGCAGTTCTTC
- | - | TRBJ2-7 | TRBV2 | CASRLVSYEQYF | TGTGCCAGCCGACTGGTATCCTACGAGCAGTACTTC
- | - | TRBJ2-1 | TRBV5-6 | CASRAAPGTYLLNEQFF | TGTGCCAGCAGGGCGGCACCAGGGACCTATCTACTCAATGAGCAGTTCTTC
- | - | TRBJ2-7 | TRBV5-1 | CASSPRTGGGEQYF | TGCGCCAGCAGCCCAAGAACAGGGGGGGGCGAGCAGTACTTC
- | - | TRBJ1-4 | TRBV30 | CAWSPGTGEKLFF | TGTGCCTGGAGTCCCGGGACGGGCGAAAAACTGTTTTTT
- | - | TRBJ1-5 | TRBV6-5 | CASSYRPGEPQHF | TGTGCCAGCAGTTACCGTCCAGGAGAGCCCCAGCATTTT
TRBD2 | few | TRBJ2-1 | TRBV5-1 | CASSLAIAGASYNEQFF | TGCGCCAGCAGCTTGGCAATAGCGGGTGCGTCCTACAATGAGCAGTTCTTC
- | once | TRBJ2-5 | TRBV5-1 | CASSLHLAAQETQYF | TGCGCCAGCAGCTTGCATCTGGCGGCACAAGAGACCCAGTACTTC
- | - | TRBJ2-1 | TRBV12-1 | CARTTGVAYNEQFF | TGTGCCAGGACGACAGGGGTCGCCTACAATGAGCAGTTCTTC